The rows below give T cell receptor beta chains drawn from one sample of a study of breast tumors, draining lymph nodes, adjacent tissues. MiXCR, applied by TCRdb to the multiplex PCR reads, yields one record per CDR3 protein. The table records around 140,000 distinct CDR3 sequences, approximately 20% of them present only once. Sequenced material: axillary lymph node tissue. The receptors come from a female donor with breast cancer. Some clones in this sample may be carry-over from other donors' samples. Each CDR3 is given without its conserved first and last residue. Fields, in order: V gene, J gene, CDR3 protein.

TRBV11-1	TRBJ2-1	ASSLHGRSYNEQF
TRBV29-1	TRBJ2-1	SAETSGSSYNEQF
TRBV6-2/TRBV6-3	TRBJ2-1	ASRLGGSNEQF
TRBV20-1	TRBJ2-1	SARTTGGGSSRYNEQF
TRBV7-6	TRBJ2-5	ASSLDGLGETQY
TRBV5-6	TRBJ2-5	ASSSNGQGLRETQY
TRBV9	TRBJ2-1	ASSGPGTGSDEQF
TRBV24-1	TRBJ2-1	ATSDFTRGGNEQF
TRBV9	TRBJ2-7	ASSPGTSGVREQY
TRBV10-3	TRBJ2-2	AISEGQGHTGELF
TRBV11-2	TRBJ2-1	ASSLDLYNEQF
TRBV5-1	TRBJ2-1	ASSFGVIAGGRDEQF
TRBV30	TRBJ2-1	AWAGTSNHEQF
TRBV24-1	TRBJ1-5	ATSPGGHQPQH
TRBV20-1	TRBJ2-1	SANTDRDSNEQF
TRBV11-2	TRBJ2-1	ASSLVATLYNEQF
TRBV28	TRBJ1-5	ASRSHTLGGDQPQH
TRBV4-1	TRBJ2-7	ASSQDLAGSYEQY
TRBV20-1	TRBJ2-3	SAMAASSSTDTQY
TRBV7-2	TRBJ2-7	ASSLALGLEQY
TRBV5-4	TRBJ2-5	ASSSGQTQETQY
TRBV19	TRBJ2-7	ASSIPGGSGDAYEQY
TRBV4-2	TRBJ2-7	ASSQVSGTRQY
TRBV7-9	TRBJ2-2	ASSLGQGRPGELF
TRBV19	TRBJ2-7	ASSDLGTNYEQY
TRBV5-4	TRBJ2-7	ASSLVASGSEQY
TRBV6-6	TRBJ2-7	ASSYFAGVDEQY
TRBV9	TRBJ2-3	ASSVVGEHTSDTQY
TRBV7-7	TRBJ2-7	ASSLKWDHSYEQY
TRBV12-3/TRBV12-4	TRBJ2-7	ASSLQGFGGEQY
TRBV19	TRBJ2-7	ASSIVAGRYEQY
TRBV6-2/TRBV6-3	TRBJ2-1	ASSYPSTRLLADDEQF
TRBV7-3	TRBJ2-7	ASSSQGQETSYEQY
TRBV11-1	TRBJ2-2	ASSLGTGELF